Listed below are T cell receptor beta chains from one sample, sequenced in a study of tumor and adjacent non-tumor tissue in lung cancer. TCRdb ran MiXCR on the multiplex PCR reads and lists one entry per CDR3 protein. Counted here are 120,000 or so distinct CDR3 sequences, around three fifths occurring once; the ten biggest clones make up around 13%. The sample taken for sequencing was lung tumor tissue. The receptors here all came from a man aged 25-40 years with non-small cell lung cancer. The conserved cysteine and the conserved F or W are not part of the CDR3 here. A D gene is named only where the DNA matches it firmly.

>TRBJ2-1|TRBD1|TRBV11-3
ASSSGTVLEQF
>TRBJ2-1|-|TRBV11-3
AINPTPGSEQF
>TRBJ2-1|TRBD2|TRBV4-2
ASSQEQAGGNEQF
>TRBJ2-5|-|TRBV4-1
ASSQVGWYQETQY
>TRBJ2-3|-|TRBV11-3
ASSLSRGADTQY
>TRBJ1-1|-|TRBV6-2/TRBV6-3
ANSLQGNTEAF
>TRBJ2-7|-|TRBV6-5
ASSYGSSLGSYEQY
>TRBJ2-7|TRBD2|TRBV4-1
ASSQALAGGYSYEQH
>TRBJ1-1|TRBD1|TRBV7-8
ASSQQGGPMNTEAF
>TRBJ2-1|TRBD2|TRBV6-2/TRBV6-3
ANSRPPRAGGYNEQF
>TRBJ1-1|-|TRBV6-5
ASSSPLATEAS
>TRBJ2-4|-|TRBV5-1
PSSPRDNLAKNIQY
>TRBJ2-2|-|TRBV20-1
SASVGNTGELF